The 2 T cell receptor beta chains reported below all come from one sample, sequenced in a study of OX40 agonist ivuxolimab in advanced cancers. TCRdb keeps only in-frame clones here, not all; method: immunoSEQ multiplex PCR. The sample lists some 54,000 clones, more than 75% seen once, with roughly 4.2% in the top ten. Source: CD4+ or CD8+ T cells sorted from blood, taken in a trial of the OX40 agonist ivuxolimab. The receptor set was obtained from an adult with an advanced solid tumor such as melanoma, head and neck, liver or kidney cancer.

The CDR3 DNA reads TGTGCCAGCAGCGTAGTCCCTAGCGGGGTCGAGACCCAGTACTTC. This codes for CASSVVPSGVETQYF. The V call is TRBV9, the J call TRBJ2-5, with 9 positions matching TRBD2. The CDR3 contains 15 residues. V was clipped by 0 bases and J by 5 bases; unmatched bases: 5. Germline V lookup: CDR1 SGDLS, CDR2 YYNGEE.

The chain couples TRBV28 to TRBJ1-6, with TRBD1 matching over 8 bases. Germline lookup yields CDR1 MDHEN and CDR2 SYDVKM. The junction had 7 bases not matched to a gene; V was cut back by 6 bases and J by 3 bases. The CDR3 has 16 residues. For the CDR3, the DNA is TGTGCCAGCAGCCATAAGACAGGGGACTATAATTCACCCCTCCACTTT. This encodes CASSHKTGDYNSPLHF.